One sample yielded the 14 T cell receptor beta chains listed below, sequenced in a study of T-cell memory formation after mild COVID-19. TCRdb passed the 5' RACE reads through MiXCR, listing each CDR3 protein once. The repertoire holds roughly 100,000 distinct CDR3 sequences, with around 12% as singletons. Specimen: PBMCs or a T cell subset sorted from them (not recorded which). The receptors stem from an adult woman who had mild COVID-19 (a few samples of this study predate the infection). Cell type and time point are not known.

In this sample, this clonotype turned up a few times. V is TRBV23-1 and J is TRBJ2-6; D unresolved. TRBV23-1 is placed among ORFs of uncertain function. This CDR3 contains 17 residues. Trimming left V 0 bases short and J 0 bases short, with 9 bases between. CDR3 sequence: CASSQSRRISGANVLTF. Here the CDR3 DNA reads TGCGCCAGCAGTCAATCGCGACGGATCTCTGGGGCCAACGTCCTGACTTTC.

This clonotype was recorded at least ten times. The V gene is TRBV25-1, the J gene TRBJ2-7; 7 bases fit TRBD2. CDR3 length: 14 amino acids. V dropped 3 bases and J dropped 7; count of bases not matched to a gene: 9. In germline, CDR1 is MGHDK, CDR2 SYGVNS. CDR3 nucleotide sequence: TGTGCCAGCAGTGATTCGGGGGGAACGAAGGAGCAGTACTTC. Amino acids: CASSDSGGTKEQYF.

This clonotype was seen many times. This rearrangement joins TRBV9 to TRBJ2-3, with 8 positions matching TRBD2. Germline trimming cut 3 bases from V and 2 bases from J; bases unmatched to any gene: 5. This CDR3 has 15 residues. Germline V CDR1 and CDR2: SGDLS, YYNGEE. In DNA, the CDR3 is TGTGCCAGCAGCGCCAGCGGGAGAGACACAGATACGCAGTATTTT. Amino acid sequence: CASSASGRDTDTQYF.

This clonotype was seen many times. The V gene is TRBV4-1, the J gene TRBJ2-1; D may be TRBD2 (6 bases). V dropped 4 bases and J dropped 8 bases, with 12 bases sitting between them. The CDR3 runs 13 residues. CDR1 and CDR2 from the germline V gene are MGHRA and YSYEKL. CDR3 nucleotides: TGCGCCAGCAGCCTTGCCGGGAGCGATGAGCAGTTCTTC. Its translation is CASSLAGSDEQFF.

This clonotype was seen a single time. The J gene is TRBJ2-7, the V gene TRBV9; 7 bases are shared with TRBD1. With 3 bases clipped from V and 2 bases from J, the junction kept 5 bases outside the gene matches. Per germline, CDR1 SGDLS and CDR2 YYNGEE. This CDR3 region has 14 residues. CDR3 DNA sequence: TGTGCCAGCAGCGGAGGGGGCAGCCCCTACGAGCAGTACTTC. Its translation: CASSGGGSPYEQYF.

The J gene is TRBJ1-6, the V gene TRBV11-2; 8 bases map to TRBD1. The V and J ends lost 5 bases and 8 bases, in that order; junction bases with no gene match: 5. The CDR3 length is 14 residues. Germline V gives CDR1 SGHAT, CDR2 FQNNGV. CDR3 region: CASSQGQGYSPLHF. The CDR3 region has the DNA TGTGCCAGCAGCCAAGGACAGGGATATTCACCCCTCCACTTT.

V gene TRBV6-2 or TRBV6-3 combines with J gene TRBJ2-1; 16 bases fit TRBD2. CDR3 length: 19 amino acids. CDR1 is MNHEY and CDR2 is SVGEGT in the germline V gene. The trim removed 5 bases at V and 3 bases at J, leaving 10 bases unmatched. CDR3 sequence: CASSPPGLAGGLDYNEQFF. The CDR3 region has the DNA TGTGCCAGCAGTCCTCCGGGACTAGCGGGAGGGTTAGACTACAATGAGCAGTTCTTC.

This clonotype was seen only a few times. The V and J genes are TRBV9 and TRBJ2-7; TRBD2 aligns across 8 bases. After removal of 0 bases from V and 5 bases from J, the junction contained 4 bases not matched to a gene. Germline CDR1 is SGDLS and CDR2 is YYNGEE. The CDR3 runs 14 residues. The CDR3 region is CASSVAGGPNEQYF. The CDR3 region has the DNA TGTGCCAGCAGCGTAGCGGGGGGGCCAAACGAGCAGTACTTC.

Note on this clonotype: One end of the junction is discordant with germline, which a read error may explain. This chain joins TRBV11-2 and TRBJ2-5, with D maybe TRBD1 (6 bases). Germline V gives CDR1 SGHAT, CDR2 FQNNGV. CDR3 length: 16 residues. The CDR3 nucleotides are TGTGACAGCAGCTCTGGGACATCAACCTACCGGGAGACCCAGTACTTC. As protein: CDSSSGTSTYRETQYF. The entire variable domain, with the rest obtained from reference TRBV11-2 and TRBJ2-5, is as follows: EAGVAQSPRYKIIEKRQSVAFWCNPISGHATLYWYQQILGQGPKLLIQFQNNGVVDDSQLPKDRFSAERLKGVDSTLKIQPAKLEDSAVYLCDSSSGTSTYRETQYFGPGTRLLVL.

This clonotype was found a few times. This chain uses TRBV5-1 with TRBJ1-1, with no clear D. The V end was cut by 7 bases, the J end by 3 bases, with 13 bases between. This CDR3 spans 13 amino acids. In germline, CDR1 is SGHRS, CDR2 YFSETQ. CDR3 in amino acids: CASSSPADTEAFF. CDR3 coding DNA: TGCGCCAGCTCGTCCCCGGCGGACACTGAAGCTTTCTTT.

This chain connects TRBV28 to TRBJ1-1, with D maybe TRBD1 (5 bases). This CDR3 contains 15 residues. V lost 6 bases and J lost 3, with 17 bases in between. Germline V gives CDR1 MDHEN, CDR2 SYDVKM. In nucleotides, the CDR3 is TGTGCCAGCAGGGGGGGGAGGGGCTCGGACACTGAAGCTTTCTTT. Its translation: CASRGGRGSDTEAFF.

This clonotype was seen only a few times. V usage is TRBV7-9 and J usage is TRBJ1-2, with a tentative D call TRBD1 (6 bases). CDR1 and CDR2 from the germline V gene are SEHNR and FQNEAQ (reference sequence). The V end lost 5 bases, the J end lost 4 bases, and 17 bases lay between the germline ends. The CDR3 totals 15 residues. The CDR3 spells CASSASGGVTYGYTF. The CDR3 DNA reads as TGTGCCAGCAGCGCGTCGGGGGGCGTTACCTATGGCTACACCTTC.

The chain employs TRBV4-1 and TRBJ2-7; 8 nucleotides line up with TRBD2. V was pared by 5 bases and J by 2 bases, with 5 bases of the junction left unmatched. This CDR3 is built from 14 residues. Germline CDR1 reads MGHRA; CDR2 reads YSYEKL. Written as DNA, the CDR3 is TGCGCCAGCAGCAGCCGGGAGGGGGCCTACGAGCAGTACTTC. This codes for CASSSREGAYEQYF.

The chain joins TRBV25-1 to TRBJ1-6; no firm D call. Germline CDR1 is MGHDK and CDR2 is SYGVNS. The length of the CDR3 is 15 residues. Trimming pared 1 base from V and 3 bases from J, leaving 7 bases between. CDR3 sequence reads: CASSESRLYNSPLHF. The CDR3, as DNA: TGTGCCAGCAGTGAATCCCGGCTCTATAATTCACCCCTCCACTTT.